This TCR beta chain was captured by sequencing in a study of molecular identifiers for immune sequencing clone quantification. Notes on the study in general: A shared barcode on identical TCR molecules could lead to underestimated sizes for highly expanded clones. Clonotypes topping 20 RNA copies carried over 98% of effector molecules but under 1% of naive ones.

The authors sorted naive CD8 T cells as CD8+CD4-CCR7+CD45RA+. This clonotype was seen more than once but under ten times. As yet, its antigen is unknown. With listed TCR primers and previously described methods, bulk TCR libraries were prepared. TCRdb passed the PCR reads through MiXCR, listing each CDR3 protein once. The sample lists some 580,000 distinct CDR3 sequences; about 25% were seen once. CDR1 is GTSNPN and CDR2 is SVGIG in the germline V gene (reference sequence). V was pared by 2 bases and J by 6 bases, with 13 bases between. The CDR3 contains 13 residues. Source material: naive CD8+ T cells from blood, with Jurkat cell RNA spiked in. Subset of the sample: FACS-sorted CD8+CD4-CCR7+CD45RA+ naive T cells. The chain joins TRBV30 to TRBJ1-2; D ambiguous. The receptor's source is a human donor in good health. Some libraries in this study had Jurkat cell RNA spiked in. The CDR3 bases are TGTGCCTGGAGTCAGGACGGATTGCATGGCTACACCTTC. It translates to CAWSQDGLHGYTF.